This TCR beta chain appears in the sequencing data of a study of blood T cell repertoires in COVID-19. Germline V gene sequence: CDR1 DFQATT, CDR2 SNEGSKA (reference sequence). V shed 3 bases, J shed 6 bases, and the junction held 8 bases outside the gene matches. CDR3 length equals 15 residues. Cohort placement rested on clinical history that participants reported themselves. TCRdb keeps only in-frame clones here, not all; method: immunoSEQ multiplex PCR. The sample records fewer than 250,000 clones, 70% to 85% being singletons. Sequencing was carried out using PBMCs or T cells enriched from blood (not recorded which). The rearrangement joins TRBV20-1 to TRBJ2-1; 10 bases line up with TRBD2. The source is a man aged 55 to 69 who had recovered from COVID-19. CDR3: CSASSPSGGRNEQFF. The CDR3 nucleotides read TGCAGTGCTAGTAGCCCTAGCGGGGGACGCAATGAGCAGTTCTTC.